This T cell receptor beta chain was recorded in a study of type 1 regulatory T cells. Study summary: An in vitro protocol generated T-allo10, a Tr1-enriched, alloantigen-specific CD4 T cell product.

Study results and caveats: Tr1 cells had a more restricted TCR repertoire than non-Tr1 cells.

In regard to this clonotype: Antigen: not known.

V gave up 5 bases and J gave up 6 bases, with 10 bases separating them. Per germline, CDR1 MNHEY and CDR2 SVGAGI. This CDR3 spans 12 amino acids. Each CDR3 protein is one row after TCRdb ran MiXCR on the reads. The data show approximately 42,000 distinct CDR3 sequences, less than 15% seen once. This sequence was found in a human donor in good health. Sample: cultured non-Tr1 T cells, either the whole culture or a sorted T cell fraction (not recorded which). The V and J genes are TRBV6-5 and TRBJ1-2; D is uncertain. The CDR3 DNA follows: TGTGCCAGCAGTAGGACGGGCGATGGCTACACCTTC. Its protein product is CASSRTGDGYTF.